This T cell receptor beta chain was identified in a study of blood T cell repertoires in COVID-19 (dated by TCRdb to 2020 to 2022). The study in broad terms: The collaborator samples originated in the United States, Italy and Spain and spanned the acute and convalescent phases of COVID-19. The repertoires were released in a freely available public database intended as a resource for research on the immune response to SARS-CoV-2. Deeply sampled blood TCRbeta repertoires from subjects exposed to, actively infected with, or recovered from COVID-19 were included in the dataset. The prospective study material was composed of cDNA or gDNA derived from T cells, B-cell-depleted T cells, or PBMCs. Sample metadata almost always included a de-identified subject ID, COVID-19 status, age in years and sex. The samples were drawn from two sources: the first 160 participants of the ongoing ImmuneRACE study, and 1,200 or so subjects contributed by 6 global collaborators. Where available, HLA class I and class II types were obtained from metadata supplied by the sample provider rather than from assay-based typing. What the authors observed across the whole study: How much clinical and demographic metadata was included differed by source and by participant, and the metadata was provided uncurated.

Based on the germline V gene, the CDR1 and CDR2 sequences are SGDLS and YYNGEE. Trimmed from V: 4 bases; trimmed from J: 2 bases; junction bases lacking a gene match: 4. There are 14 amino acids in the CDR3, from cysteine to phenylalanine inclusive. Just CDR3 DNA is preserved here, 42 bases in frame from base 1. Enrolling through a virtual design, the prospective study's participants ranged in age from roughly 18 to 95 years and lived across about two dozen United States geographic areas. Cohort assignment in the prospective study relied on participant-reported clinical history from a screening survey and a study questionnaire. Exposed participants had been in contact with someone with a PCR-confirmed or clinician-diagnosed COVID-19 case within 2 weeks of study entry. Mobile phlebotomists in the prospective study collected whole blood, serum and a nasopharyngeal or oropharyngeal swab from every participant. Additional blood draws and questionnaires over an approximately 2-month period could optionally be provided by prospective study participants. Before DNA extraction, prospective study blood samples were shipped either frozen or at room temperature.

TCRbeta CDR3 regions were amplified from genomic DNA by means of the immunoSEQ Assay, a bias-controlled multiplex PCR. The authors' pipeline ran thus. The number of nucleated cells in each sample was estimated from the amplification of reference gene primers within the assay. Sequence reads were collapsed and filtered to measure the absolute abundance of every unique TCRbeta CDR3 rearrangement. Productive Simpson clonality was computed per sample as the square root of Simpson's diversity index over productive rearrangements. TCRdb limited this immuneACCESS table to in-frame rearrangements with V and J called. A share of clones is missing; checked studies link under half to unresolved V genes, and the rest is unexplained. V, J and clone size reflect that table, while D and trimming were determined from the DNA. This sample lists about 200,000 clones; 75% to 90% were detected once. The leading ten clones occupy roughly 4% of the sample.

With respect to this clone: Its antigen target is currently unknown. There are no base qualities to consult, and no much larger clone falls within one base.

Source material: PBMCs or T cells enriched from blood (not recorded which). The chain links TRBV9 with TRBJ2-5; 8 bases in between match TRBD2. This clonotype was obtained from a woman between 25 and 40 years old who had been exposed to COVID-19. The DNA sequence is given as TGTGCCAGCAGCTTGCGGGGGGCACAAGAGACCCAGTACTTC. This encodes CASSLRGAQETQYF.